The T cell receptor beta chain described here comes from a study of control samples from healthy donors and cancer patients. This CDR3 has 12 amino acids. J gave up 8 bases and V 4 bases, and 3 bases lay outside the gene matches. In germline, CDR1 is LGHDT, CDR2 YNNKEL (reference sequence). The assay was immunoSEQ multiplex PCR, and TCRdb's table has in-frame clones only and misses some. The sample lists over 200,000 clones, about four fifths occurring once. The TCR comes from a woman aged 55-69 years with lung cancer. The sample comprised PBMCs. The chain employs TRBV3-1 (or the pseudogene TRBV3-2) and TRBJ1-2, with 8 bases that match TRBD1. In DNA form, the CDR3 reads TGTGCCAGCAGCCCTGGGACAGGCGGCTACACCTTC. Translating gives CASSPGTGGYTF.